This T cell receptor beta chain was found in a study of blood T cell repertoires in COVID-19. V was trimmed by 4 bases and J by 5 bases, leaving 8 bases between them. The CDR3 sequence is 13 residues long. CDR1 KGHDR and CDR2 SFDVKD come from the germline V gene. Using immunoSEQ multiplex PCR, the repertoire was profiled, and TCRdb retains in-frame clones only, with some absent. The sample yields about 350,000 clones, 88% seen once. The origin of this receptor is a woman in her twenties or thirties who had been exposed to COVID-19. This chain links TRBV24-1 with TRBJ2-1; tentative D call: TRBD1 (6 bases). The sequenced sample was PBMCs or T cells enriched from blood (not recorded which). In nucleotides, the CDR3 is TGTGCCACCAGTGACCACAGGGACAATGAGCAGTTCTTC. Protein product: CATSDHRDNEQFF.